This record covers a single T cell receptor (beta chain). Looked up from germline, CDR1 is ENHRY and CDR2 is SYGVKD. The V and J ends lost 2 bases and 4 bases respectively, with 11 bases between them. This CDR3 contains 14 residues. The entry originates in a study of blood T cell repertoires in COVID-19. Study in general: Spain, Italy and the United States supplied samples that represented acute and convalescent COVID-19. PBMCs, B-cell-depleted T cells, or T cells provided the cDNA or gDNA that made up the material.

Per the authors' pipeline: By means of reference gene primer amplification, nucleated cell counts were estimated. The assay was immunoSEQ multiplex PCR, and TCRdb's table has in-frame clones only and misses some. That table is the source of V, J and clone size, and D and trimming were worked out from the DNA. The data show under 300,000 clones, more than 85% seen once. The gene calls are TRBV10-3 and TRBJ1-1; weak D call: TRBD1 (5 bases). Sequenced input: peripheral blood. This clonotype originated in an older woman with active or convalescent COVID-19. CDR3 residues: CAISEDPRGTEAFF. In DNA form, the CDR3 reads TGTGCCATCAGTGAGGACCCTAGGGGCACTGAAGCTTTCTTT.